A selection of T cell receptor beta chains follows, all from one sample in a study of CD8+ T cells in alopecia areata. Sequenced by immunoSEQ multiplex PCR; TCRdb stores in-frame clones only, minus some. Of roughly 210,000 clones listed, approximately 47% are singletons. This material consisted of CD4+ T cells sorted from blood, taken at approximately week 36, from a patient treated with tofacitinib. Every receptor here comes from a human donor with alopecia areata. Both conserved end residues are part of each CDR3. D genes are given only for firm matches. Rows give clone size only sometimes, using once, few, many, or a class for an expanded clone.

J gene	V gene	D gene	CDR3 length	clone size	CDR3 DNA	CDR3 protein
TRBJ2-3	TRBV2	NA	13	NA	TGTGCCAGCACCACCCAAGTTTCAGATACGCAGTATTTT	CASTTQVSDTQYF
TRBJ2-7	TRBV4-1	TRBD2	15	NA	TGCGCCAGCAGCATGCTAGCGGGAGGGCTGGTCGAGCAGTACTTC	CASSMLAGGLVEQYF
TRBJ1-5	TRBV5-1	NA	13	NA	TGCGCCAGCAGCTTGGGGGTCAATCAGCCCCAGCATTTT	CASSLGVNQPQHF
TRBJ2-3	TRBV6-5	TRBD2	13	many	TGTGCCACCTCCTCTAGCGGTTCAGATACGCAGTATTTT	CATSSSGSDTQYF
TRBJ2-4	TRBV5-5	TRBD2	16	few	TGTGCCAGCAGCTTAGCGGGAGGGCCGCCGCAAAACATTCAGTACTTC	CASSLAGGPPQNIQYF
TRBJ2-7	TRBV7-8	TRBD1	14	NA	TGTGCCAGCAACCGAGGGACAGGGATCTACGAGCAGTACTTC	CASNRGTGIYEQYF
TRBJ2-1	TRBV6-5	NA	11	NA	TGTGCCAGCAACGGTGACAATGAGCAGTTCTTC	CASNGDNEQFF
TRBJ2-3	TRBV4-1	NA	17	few	TGCGCCAGCAGCCCTCTGAGAGGCACCTCTAGCACAGATACGCAGTATTTT	CASSPLRGTSSTDTQYF
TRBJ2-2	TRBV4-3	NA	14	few	TGCGCCAGCAGCCAAAATCGGGGCATCGGGGAGCTGTTTTTT	CASSQNRGIGELFF
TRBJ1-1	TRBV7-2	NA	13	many	TGTGCCAGCAGCTTCAAGGGAAAGGGTGAAGCTTTCTTT	CASSFKGKGEAFF
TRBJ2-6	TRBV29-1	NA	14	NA	TGCAGCGTTCAGGGAAGCTCTGGGGCCAACGTCCTGACTTTC	CSVQGSSGANVLTF
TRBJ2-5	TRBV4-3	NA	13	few	TGCGCCAGCAGCCCCGTTTTAGGGGTTCGTCTGAACTTC	CASSPVLGVRLNF
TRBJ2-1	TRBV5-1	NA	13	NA	TGCGCCAGCAGTCGGGACATCAACAATGAGCAGTTCTTC	CASSRDINNEQFF
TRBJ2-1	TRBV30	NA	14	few	TGTGCCTGGAATCGCGGACGGGACTACAATGAGCAGTTCTTC	CAWNRGRDYNEQFF
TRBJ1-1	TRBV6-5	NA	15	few	TGTGCCAGCACTTTAGCCCCGGATTACGGCACTGAAGCTTTCTTT	CASTLAPDYGTEAFF
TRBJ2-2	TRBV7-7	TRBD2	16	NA	TGTGCTAGCAGCTCAGAGACTAGCGGGAGTACCGGGGAGCTGTTTTTT	CASSSETSGSTGELFF
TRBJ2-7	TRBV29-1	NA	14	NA	TGCAGCGTTGAAATCAGGGGTTCTACAGGCGAGCAGTACTTC	CSVEIRGSTGEQYF